Below, 18 T cell receptor beta chains from the same sample are listed, as sequenced in a study of blood T cells in healthy people across ages (dated by TCRdb to the mid-2010s). The library was obtained by 5' RACE. TCRdb names Illumina HiSeq 2500 as the instrument used. A second PCR of roughly 7 to 12 cycles was performed with a sample-barcoded 5' primer and a J-beta primer mix. The public reads were reprocessed in TCRdb via fastp at Q25 and MiXCR, keeping in-frame beta chains. Entries are consolidated by CDR3 protein sequence, retaining the most common genes and DNA. Across this sample there are 450,000 to 700,000 distinct CDR3 sequences, with roughly a quarter seen only once. Less than 20% of the sample rests with the top ten. The sample consisted of blood. The receptors shown here come from a woman aged 70-85 years in good health.

Many counts were recorded for this clonotype. The chain recombines TRBV12-3 or TRBV12-4 with TRBJ2-3; D call uncertain. The CDR3 consists of 13 residues. The ends were cut back, 1 base at V and 4 bases at J, with 6 bases in the middle. The CDR3 reads CASSLGFADTQYF. CDR3 DNA sequence: TGTGCCAGCAGTTTAGGTTTTGCAGATACGCAGTATTTT.

This clonotype was picked up a small number of times. The gene calls are TRBV6-2 or TRBV6-3 and TRBJ2-1; 7 nucleotides match TRBD1. V dropped 5 bases and J dropped 5; count of bases not matched to a gene: 15. Germline values: CDR1 MNHEY, CDR2 SVGEGT. The CDR3 runs 17 residues. CDR3 amino acids: CASSIPPQGGPNNEQFF. CDR3 sequence (DNA): TGTGCCAGCAGTATACCGCCCCAAGGGGGCCCGAACAATGAGCAGTTCTTC.

The chain links TRBV3-1 to TRBJ2-2, with D maybe TRBD1 (6 bases). This CDR3 is 19 amino acids long. The germline V gene has CDR1 LGHDT and CDR2 YNNKEL (reference sequence). The V end lost 1 base, the J end lost 3 bases, and 21 bases lay between the germline ends. The CDR3 loop is CASSQVGSPWAGDTGELFF. CDR3 coding DNA: TGTGCCAGCAGCCAAGTTGGAAGTCCTTGGGCAGGGGACACCGGGGAGCTGTTTTTT.

The chain has TRBV6-5 and TRBJ2-7; 9 positions agree with TRBD2. CDR1 MNHEY and CDR2 SVGAGI come from the germline V gene. CDR3 length: 15 amino acids. Trimming cost V 5 bases and J 1 base; bases outside gene matches: 6. The CDR3 DNA follows: TGTGCCAGCAGTATTTCGACTAGCGGATCCTACGAGCAGTACTTC. This encodes CASSISTSGSYEQYF.

Only a few counts were recorded for this clonotype. The DNA of the CDR3 is TGTGCCAGCAGCCTAACGAACTTAGCCAAAAACATTCAGTACTTC. It specifies CASSLTNLAKNIQYF. The chain is built from TRBV3-1 and TRBJ2-4, with D unclear. Trimming took off 4 bases at V and 0 bases at J, with 10 bases between the two ends. The germline V gene has CDR1 LGHDT and CDR2 YNNKEL (reference sequence). The CDR3 contains 15 residues.

CDR3 nucleotide sequence: TGCAGTGCTTGTCCGAAAGAGACCCAGTACTTC. It yields the protein CSACPKETQYF. V gene TRBV20-1 combines with J gene TRBJ2-5; D gene uncertain. V lost 5 bases and J 3 bases, leaving 7 bases between the germline ends. Germline V gene sequence: CDR1 DFQATT, CDR2 SNEGSKA (reference sequence). This CDR3 contains 11 residues.

This clonotype was counted only a few times. This chain joins TRBV5-1 and TRBJ2-4; D is undetermined. V shed 3 bases and J shed 2 bases, with 12 bases lying between them. CDR3 length: 15 amino acids. Germline CDR1 is SGHRS and CDR2 is YFSETQ. The CDR3 sequence is CASSSLGKTKNIQYF. The CDR3 DNA reads as TGCGCCAGCAGCTCGCTAGGGAAAACCAAAAACATTCAGTACTTC.

The J gene is TRBJ1-4, the V gene TRBV4-3; maybe TRBD1 (5 bases). Germline-derived CDR1 and CDR2 are LGHNA and YSLEER. This CDR3 has 11 amino acids. V was trimmed by 8 bases and J by 7 bases, leaving 8 bases between them. CDR3 sequence: CASGAREKLFF. Written as DNA, the CDR3 is TGCGCCAGCGGGGCTCGTGAAAAACTGTTTTTT.

The V call is TRBV6-6, the J call TRBJ2-7; D may be TRBD2 (5 bases). The CDR3 runs 16 residues. V dropped 0 bases and J dropped 0 bases, with 12 bases sitting between them. Germline CDR1 MNHNY, CDR2 SVGAGI (reference sequence). The CDR3 sequence: CASSYSKATSSYEQYF. The DNA of the CDR3 is TGTGCCAGCAGTTACTCGAAGGCAACTAGCTCCTACGAGCAGTACTTC.

This clonotype was observed a few times. The rearrangement links TRBV30 to TRBJ1-5, with no clear D. Per the germline V gene, CDR1 is GTSNPN and CDR2 is SVGIG (reference sequence). This CDR3 spans 12 amino acids. V lost 3 bases, J lost 4 bases, and 7 bases lay in between. The CDR3 DNA reads as TGTGCCTGGAGCCAGCCGAATCAGCCCCAGCATTTT. It is translated as CAWSQPNQPQHF.

This clonotype was seen only a few times. The chain is built from TRBV5-1 and TRBJ1-1; possibly TRBD1 for D (6 bases). V lost 0 bases and J lost 8, with 11 bases in between. There are 13 residues in the CDR3. Germline CDR1 SGHRS, CDR2 YFSETQ. CDR3 loop: CASSLGAGVEAFF. The CDR3 bases are TGCGCCAGCAGCTTGGGGGCAGGGGTAGAAGCTTTCTTT.

This clonotype showed up just a few times. Written as DNA, the CDR3 is TGTGCCAGCAGCTTCCCCAGCACAGATACGCAGTATTTT. Encoded protein: CASSFPSTDTQYF. The chain carries TRBV5-6 and TRBJ2-3; no definite D call. The germline CDR1 and CDR2 sequences are SGHDT and YYEEEE. The germline V and J ends were trimmed by 2 bases and 0 bases, with 4 bases remaining between them. This CDR3 has 13 residues.

This clonotype was counted a few times. The junction differs from germline at one of its ends, possibly a read error. The chain has TRBV20-1 and TRBJ2-1, with D maybe TRBD1 (6 bases). Germline CDR1 reads DFQATT; CDR2 reads SNEGSKA (reference sequence). The CDR3 sequence is 13 residues long. The CDR3 is CSAREQPGDEQFF. As DNA, the CDR3 is TGCAGTGCCAGAGAGCAACCAGGGGATGAGCAGTTCTTC.

The sample holds a few counts of this clonotype. The chain couples TRBV29-1 to TRBJ1-1; the match to TRBD1 covers 9 bases. Germline CDR1 SQVTM, CDR2 ANQGSEA. The CDR3 length is 18 residues. Trimming cost V 4 bases and J 1 base; bases outside gene matches: 16. The CDR3 spells CSVGGLAGTGRWNTEAFF. CDR3 sequence (DNA): TGCAGCGTTGGAGGACTGGCTGGGACAGGGCGTTGGAACACTGAAGCTTTCTTT.

The V and J genes are TRBV11-2 and TRBJ2-5; no clear D gene. The CDR3 has 14 amino acids. Trimming removed 8 bases at V and 5 bases at J, with 18 bases between. The germline gives CDR1 SGHAT, CDR2 FQNNGV. CDR3 loop: CASVPSRLMETQYF. CDR3 in DNA: TGTGCCAGCGTTCCCAGCAGATTGATGGAGACCCAGTACTTC.

CDR3 sequence: CASTGGSPGYTF. DNA for the CDR3: TGTGCCAGCACCGGAGGGTCTCCTGGCTACACCTTC. The V gene is TRBV18, the J gene TRBJ1-2; D ambiguous. Trimming took 8 bases from V and 7 from J, leaving 14 bases between them. Germline V gives CDR1 KGHSH, CDR2 LQKENI. This CDR3 spans 12 amino acids.

This clonotype was detected many times. V gene TRBV29-1 combines with J gene TRBJ2-7; either TRBD1 or TRBD2 may fit D (5 bases each). Germline V CDR1 and CDR2: SQVTM, ANQGSEA. The V end lost 0 bases, the J end lost 3 bases, and 12 bases lay between the germline ends. The CDR3 loop spans 14 amino acids. The CDR3 sequence: CSVEDQSRGYEQYF. As DNA, the CDR3 is TGCAGCGTTGAAGATCAATCGAGGGGCTACGAGCAGTACTTC.

This clonotype has just a few counts. The V gene is TRBV2, the J gene TRBJ2-5; 9 positions match TRBD2. CDR1 and CDR2 from the germline V gene are SNHLY and FYNNEI. After removal of 2 bases from V and 5 bases from J, the junction contained 3 bases not matched to a gene. This CDR3 contains 14 residues. The CDR3 DNA reads as TGTGCCAGCAGTGAACTCCTAGCGGGGGAGACCCAGTACTTC. Translating it yields CASSELLAGETQYF.